The entry below describes one T cell receptor (beta chain). The data stem from a study of blood T cell repertoires in COVID-19. Study summary: Some COVID-19 samples were acute and others convalescent; all came from the United States, Italy and Spain. The cDNA or gDNA used as material had been derived from T cells, B-cell-depleted T cells, or PBMCs.

Study processing details: Nucleated cell number was recorded as an estimate derived from reference gene primer amplification. The data were produced by immunoSEQ multiplex PCR, yet TCRdb's version contains in-frame clones alone and is incomplete. That table supplies the V and J calls and clone size; D and trimming were determined from the DNA. There are approximately 140,000 clones in the sample; 84% occur only once, and under 2.5% lies in the top ten. This clonotype originated in a man in his sixties or seventies with acute or convalescent COVID-19. Source material: peripheral blood.

The CDR3, as DNA: TGTGCCAGCAGCGTAGGAGGGACAGGGACTGAAAAACTGTTTTTT. The encoded protein is CASSVGGTGTEKLFF. V is TRBV9 and J is TRBJ1-4, with 9 bases matching TRBD1. The CDR3 is 15 amino acids. With V trimmed by 0 bases and J by 7 bases, 4 bases remained unmatched. CDR1 is SGDLS, CDR2 YYNGEE, per germline.